This T cell receptor (beta chain) stems from a study of blood T cell repertoires in COVID-19. Study context: Material from acute and convalescent COVID-19 was sourced from the United States, Italy and Spain.

This clone occurred once. Under the authors' procedure: Cell counts per sample came from amplifying reference gene primers. Profiled with immunoSEQ multiplex PCR; TCRdb holds only in-frame clones, not every one. The D gene and trimming were derived from the DNA, and the V and J assignments and clone size from that table. The profile shows approximately 230,000 clones, around 88% of them singletons. The germline CDR1 and CDR2 sequences are MNHEY and SMNVEV (reference sequence). The ends lost 10 bases at V and 6 bases at J; junction bases unmatched: 2. This CDR3 has 12 residues. Followed longitudinally, the Seattle patients had been enrolled during active infection.

The chain is built from TRBV27 and TRBJ2-1; 11 bases map to TRBD2. The sequence derives from a woman younger than 45 with COVID-19, enrolled during active disease. The source material was peripheral blood. The CDR3 region is CATTSGGNEQFF. In DNA, the CDR3 is TGTGCCACCACTAGCGGGGGCAATGAGCAGTTCTTC.